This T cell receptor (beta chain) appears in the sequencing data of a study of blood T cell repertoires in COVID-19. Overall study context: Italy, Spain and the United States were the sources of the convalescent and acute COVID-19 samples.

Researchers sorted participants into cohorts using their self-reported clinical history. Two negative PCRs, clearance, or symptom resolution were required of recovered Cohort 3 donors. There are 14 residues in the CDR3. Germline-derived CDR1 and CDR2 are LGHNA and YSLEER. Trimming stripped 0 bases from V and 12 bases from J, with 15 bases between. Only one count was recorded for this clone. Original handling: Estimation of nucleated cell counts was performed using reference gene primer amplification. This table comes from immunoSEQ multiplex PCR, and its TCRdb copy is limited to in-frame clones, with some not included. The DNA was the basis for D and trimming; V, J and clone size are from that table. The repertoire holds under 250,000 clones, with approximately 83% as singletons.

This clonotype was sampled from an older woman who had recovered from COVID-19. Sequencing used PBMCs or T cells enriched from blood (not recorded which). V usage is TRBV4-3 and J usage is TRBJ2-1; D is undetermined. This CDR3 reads CASSQDLNSLAQFF. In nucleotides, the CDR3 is TGCGCCAGCAGCCAAGATCTAAACAGCCTGGCGCAGTTCTTC.